The sequence of this T cell receptor beta chain was determined in a study of T cell responses to AZD1222 COVID-19 vaccine. Study findings and constraints: Donors in the cohort were predominantly white British and more often female, and clonal diversity was possibly underestimated.

Sequenced by immunoSEQ multiplex PCR; TCRdb stores in-frame clones only, minus some. The sample contains 130,000 to 150,000 clones, approximately 94% of which appear only once. Points on this clone: Its antigen is unknown.

The sequence was obtained from an adult in good health. Sequenced here: peripheral blood, sampled on day 0 of AZD1222 vaccination.

CDR3 nucleotides: TGTGCCAGCAGCCGTCGGGACAGACTGAACACTGAAGCTTTCTTT. It encodes CASSRRDRLNTEAFF. This chain uses TRBV7-8 with TRBJ1-1; 7 bases match TRBD1. Trimming at V came to 5 bases and at J to 0 bases, leaving 6 bases not matched to a gene. The length of the CDR3 is 15 residues. Germline V lookup: CDR1 SGHVS, CDR2 FQNEAQ.